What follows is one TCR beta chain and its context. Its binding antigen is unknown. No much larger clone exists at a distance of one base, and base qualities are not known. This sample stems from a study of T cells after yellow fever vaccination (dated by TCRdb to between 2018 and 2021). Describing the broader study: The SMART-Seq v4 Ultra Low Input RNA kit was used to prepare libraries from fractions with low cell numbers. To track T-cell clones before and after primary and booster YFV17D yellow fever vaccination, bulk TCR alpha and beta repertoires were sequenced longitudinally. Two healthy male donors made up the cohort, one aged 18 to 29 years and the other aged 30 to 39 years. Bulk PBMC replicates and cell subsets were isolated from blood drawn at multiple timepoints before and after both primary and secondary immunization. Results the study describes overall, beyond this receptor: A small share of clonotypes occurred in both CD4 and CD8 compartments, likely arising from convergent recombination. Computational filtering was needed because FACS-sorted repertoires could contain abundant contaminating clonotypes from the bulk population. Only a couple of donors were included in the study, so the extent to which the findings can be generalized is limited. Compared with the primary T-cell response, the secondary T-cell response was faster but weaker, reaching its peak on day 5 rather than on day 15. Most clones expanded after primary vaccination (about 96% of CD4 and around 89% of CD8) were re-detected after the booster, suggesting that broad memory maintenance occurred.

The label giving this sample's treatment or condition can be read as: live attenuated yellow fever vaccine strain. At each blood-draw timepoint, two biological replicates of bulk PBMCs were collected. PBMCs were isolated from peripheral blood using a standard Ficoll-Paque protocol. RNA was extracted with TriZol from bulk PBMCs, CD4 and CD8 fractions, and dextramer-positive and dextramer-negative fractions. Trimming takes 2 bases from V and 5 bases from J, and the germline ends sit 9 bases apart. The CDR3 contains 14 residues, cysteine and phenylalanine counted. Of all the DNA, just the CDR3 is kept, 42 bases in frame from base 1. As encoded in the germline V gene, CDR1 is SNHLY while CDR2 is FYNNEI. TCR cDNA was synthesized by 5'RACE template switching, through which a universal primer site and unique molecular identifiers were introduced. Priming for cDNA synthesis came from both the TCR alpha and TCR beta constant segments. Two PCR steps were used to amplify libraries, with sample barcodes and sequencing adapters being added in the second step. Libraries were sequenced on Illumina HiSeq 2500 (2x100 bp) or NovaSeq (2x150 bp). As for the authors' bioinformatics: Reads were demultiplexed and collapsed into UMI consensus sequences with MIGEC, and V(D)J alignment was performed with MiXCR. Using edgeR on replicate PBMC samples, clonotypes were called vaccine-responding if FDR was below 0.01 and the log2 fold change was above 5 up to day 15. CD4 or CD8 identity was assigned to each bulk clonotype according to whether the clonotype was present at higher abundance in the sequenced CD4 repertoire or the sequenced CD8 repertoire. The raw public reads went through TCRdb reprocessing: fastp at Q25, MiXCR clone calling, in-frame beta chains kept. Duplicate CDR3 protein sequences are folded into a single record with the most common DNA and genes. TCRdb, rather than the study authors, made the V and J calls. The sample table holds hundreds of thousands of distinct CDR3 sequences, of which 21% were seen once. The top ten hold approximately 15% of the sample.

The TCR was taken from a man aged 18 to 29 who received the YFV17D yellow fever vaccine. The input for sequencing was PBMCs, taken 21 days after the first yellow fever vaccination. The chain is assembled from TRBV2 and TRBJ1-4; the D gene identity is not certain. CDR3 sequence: CASSEFKRNEKLFF. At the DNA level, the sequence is TGTGCCAGCAGTGAATTCAAACGCAATGAAAAACTGTTTTTT.